The entry below gives a single T cell receptor (beta chain) sequence along with its context. Its cognate antigen is unknown. In germline, CDR1 is KGHDR, CDR2 SFDVKD. CDR3 length: 13 amino acids. The data were taken from a study of T cells expressing NK-cell markers. TCRdb re-called the 5' RACE reads, yielding one record per CDR3 amino acid sequence without DNA. Its clone listing holds some 500,000 distinct CDR3 sequences. Study-level results: Dominant NKG2C+ clonotypes were found to form roughly 1.0-7.0% of CD8+ T cells in five to seven donors. Similarly, these clonotypes led the CD3+CD56-NKG2C+ fraction as well in a few donors.

Sequencing used blood T cells: a sorted CD56 or NKG2C T cell subset, CD4+ or CD8+ T cells, or bulk PBMC T cells (not recorded which). The rearrangement links TRBV24-1 to TRBJ1-5. This clonotype was obtained from a woman aged 45 to 65 in good health. The CDR3 spells CATQGGSNQPQHF.